This is a list of T cell receptor beta chains from one sample in a study of PD-L1 blockade in urothelial cancer. Data came from immunoSEQ multiplex PCR; TCRdb stores just in-frame clones and leaves some out. The repertoire holds fewer than 95,000 clones, less than 90% seen once, with approximately 2% in the top ten. The sample consisted of PBMCs, taken around atezolizumab (anti-PD-L1) treatment. These receptors came from a man aged 60 to 69 with urothelial cancer. Each CDR3 is given with its conserved first and last residue. The D gene is left open where the match is weak. A row's size may be missing; if present it is once, few, many or a size class.

abundance: NA
d_gene: NA
v_gene: TRBV7-9
j_gene: TRBJ1-4
CDR3nt: TGTGCCAGCAGCTTAATCCGACAGCCGGCTAATGAAAAACTGTTTTTT
CDR3aa: CASSLIRQPANEKLFF

abundance: medium-sized
d_gene: NA
v_gene: TRBV7-9
j_gene: TRBJ1-1
CDR3nt: TGTGCCAGCAGCTTATGGGGCAACACTGAAGCTTTCTTT
CDR3aa: CASSLWGNTEAFF

abundance: NA
d_gene: NA
v_gene: TRBV15
j_gene: TRBJ2-5
CDR3nt: TGTGCCACCAGCGTCGAAAAACAGGGTTGGGAGACCCAGTACTTC
CDR3aa: CATSVEKQGWETQYF

abundance: NA
d_gene: NA
v_gene: TRBV9
j_gene: TRBJ1-3
CDR3nt: TGTGCCAGCAGCGGGAGCAGCTTCTCTGGAAACACCATATATTTT
CDR3aa: CASSGSSFSGNTIYF

abundance: NA
d_gene: NA
v_gene: TRBV5-5
j_gene: TRBJ2-1
CDR3nt: TGTGCCAGCAGCCTTCGCGGGTTTGAGCAGTTCTTC
CDR3aa: CASSLRGFEQFF

abundance: NA
d_gene: TRBD1
v_gene: TRBV14
j_gene: TRBJ2-3
CDR3nt: TGTGCCAGTCGGCGACAGGGTTTCCCAGATACGCAGTATTTT
CDR3aa: CASRRQGFPDTQYF

abundance: NA
d_gene: NA
v_gene: TRBV2
j_gene: TRBJ1-1
CDR3nt: TGTGCCAGCAGTGAAGCGCGGGGGAACACTGAAGCTTTCTTT
CDR3aa: CASSEARGNTEAFF

abundance: few
d_gene: NA
v_gene: TRBV27
j_gene: TRBJ2-7
CDR3nt: TGTGCCAGCACTGCGACCGGGACTGGTTCCTACGAGCAGTACTTC
CDR3aa: CASTATGTGSYEQYF

abundance: few
d_gene: NA
v_gene: TRBV28
j_gene: TRBJ2-7
CDR3nt: TGTGCCAGCAGCCCCCCGAATCTAGCGAGACACGAGCAGTACTTC
CDR3aa: CASSPPNLARHEQYF

abundance: NA
d_gene: TRBD1
v_gene: TRBV11-1
j_gene: TRBJ2-5
CDR3nt: TGTGCCAGCAGCCTACAGGGGTCAGAGACCCAGTACTTC
CDR3aa: CASSLQGSETQYF

abundance: few
d_gene: TRBD2
v_gene: TRBV7-8
j_gene: TRBJ2-7
CDR3nt: TGTGCCAGCAGCTTAGCGCGTGTGGCTAGCGGGGGGACCTACGAGCAGTACTTC
CDR3aa: CASSLARVASGGTYEQYF

abundance: NA
d_gene: TRBD1
v_gene: TRBV28
j_gene: TRBJ1-2
CDR3nt: TGTGCCAGCAGTTTGTTGGACAGGGTCCTAAACTATGGCTACACCTTC
CDR3aa: CASSLLDRVLNYGYTF

abundance: NA
d_gene: NA
v_gene: TRBV28
j_gene: TRBJ1-5
CDR3nt: TGTGCCAGCAGTTTGGGGGGGTCTAGCAATCAGCCCCAGCATTTT
CDR3aa: CASSLGGSSNQPQHF

abundance: NA
d_gene: NA
v_gene: TRBV7-2
j_gene: TRBJ1-3
CDR3nt: TGTGCCAGCAGCTTTTTGAGGGCCTATGGAAACACCATATATTTT
CDR3aa: CASSFLRAYGNTIYF

abundance: NA
d_gene: NA
v_gene: TRBV7-8
j_gene: TRBJ2-7
CDR3nt: TGTGCCAGCAGCCCCTGGGGCCTATACGGTCACGAGCAGTACTTC
CDR3aa: CASSPWGLYGHEQYF